What follows are 28 T cell receptor beta chains derived from one specimen sequenced in a study of molecular identifiers for immune sequencing clone quantification. TCRdb re-derived calls from the PCR reads in MiXCR, one entry per CDR3 protein. The data contain 600,000 to 650,000 distinct CDR3 sequences, 15% to 20% of them seen just once; the ten biggest clones take up roughly 0.83%. What was sequenced was naive CD8+ T cells from blood, with Jurkat cell RNA spiked in. Described subset: FACS-sorted CD8+CD4-CCR7+CD45RA+ naive T cells. All receptors come from a human donor in good health. Some libraries in this study had Jurkat cell RNA spiked in.

This clonotype was seen a few times. The rearrangement joins TRBV11-3 to TRBJ2-7; 8 bases align to TRBD2. Looked up from germline, CDR1 is SGHNT and CDR2 is YENEEA. The CDR3 runs to 14 residues. The J segment lost 3 bases and the V segment lost 5 bases, leaving 6 bases of the junction unmatched. The CDR3 coding sequence is TGTGCCAGCAGCCCGGGAGGGGGGGACTACGAGCAGTACTTC. Its protein is CASSPGGGDYEQYF.

This clonotype occurred a few times. Being one base from a much bigger clone, this may be a read error. The rearrangement joins TRBV20-1 to TRBJ2-2; 8 bases align to TRBD2. The J segment lost 7 bases and the V segment lost 4 bases, leaving 14 bases of the junction unmatched. The CDR3 has 16 residues. Germline lookup yields CDR1 DFQATT and CDR2 SNEGSKA (reference sequence). The DNA for the CDR3 is TGCAGTGCTATCCTGATGGAGCGGGAGTTAGACGGGGAGCTGTTTTTT. As protein: CSAILMERELDGELFF.

This clonotype was observed at least ten times. This rearrangement joins TRBV20-1 to TRBJ1-6; TRBD1 matches at 8 bases. V was pared by 0 bases and J by 11 bases, with 9 bases of the junction left unmatched. The CDR3 is 15 amino acids. Germline V gene data show CDR1 as DFQATT and CDR2 as SNEGSKA (reference sequence). The CDR3 loop is CSAREYDRGSAPLHF. The CDR3, as DNA: TGCAGTGCTAGAGAGTACGACAGGGGTAGTGCACCCCTCCACTTT.

This clonotype was seen repeatedly, ten times or more. The genes are TRBV15 and TRBJ2-3, with D uncertain. Germline-derived CDR1 and CDR2 are LNHNV and YYDKDF (reference sequence). The CDR3 has 14 amino acids. V gave up 0 bases and J gave up 0 bases, with 4 bases separating them. DNA for the CDR3: TGTGCCACCAGCAGAGAGCATAGCACAGATACGCAGTATTTT. It codes for CATSREHSTDTQYF.

This clonotype was observed many times. The V gene is TRBV19, the J gene TRBJ1-1; weak D call: TRBD1 (6 bases). The CDR3 spans 13 residues. From germline, CDR1 is LNHDA and CDR2 SQIVND (reference sequence). V shed 7 bases and J shed 6 bases, with 15 bases lying between them. The CDR3 protein is CASNLGDTPEAFF. The CDR3 nucleotides are TGTGCCAGTAATCTGGGGGACACCCCTGAAGCTTTCTTT. Using reference TRBV19 and TRBJ1-1 for the parts outside the CDR3, the full variable domain is DGGITQSPKYLFRKEGQNVTLSCEQNLNHDAMYWYRQDPGQGLRLIYYSQIVNDFQKGDIAEGYSVSREKKESFPLTVTSAQKNPTAFYLCASNLGDTPEAFFGQGTRLTVV.

This clonotype was found a few times. The chain uses TRBV27 and TRBJ2-2, with 8 bases lining up with TRBD2. The CDR3 is made up of 16 amino acids. Per the germline V gene, CDR1 is MNHEY and CDR2 is SMNVEV (reference sequence). Trimming took 0 bases from V and 2 from J; bases not matched to a gene: 2. The CDR3 DNA reads as TGTGCCAGCAGTTTATCGAGCGGGGGAAACACCGGGGAGCTGTTTTTT. Translated: CASSLSSGGNTGELFF.

This clonotype was seen at least ten times. This chain connects TRBV9 to TRBJ2-7; a weak D match, TRBD1 (7 bases). The CDR3 length is 15 residues. In germline, CDR1 is SGDLS, CDR2 YYNGEE. With 0 bases removed from V and 3 bases from J, the gap between germline ends came to 13 bases. The CDR3 region is CASSVEGRGDYEQYF. In DNA form, the CDR3 reads TGTGCCAGCAGCGTAGAAGGCAGGGGGGACTACGAGCAGTACTTC.

This chain connects TRBV12-5 to TRBJ2-2; possible D gene TRBD1, 6 bases. CDR3 length: 16 amino acids. In germline, CDR1 is LGHNT, CDR2 FRNRAP. Trimming removed 1 base from V and 4 bases from J, with 13 bases in between. The CDR3 is CASGLARGQLTGELFF. CDR3 in DNA: TGTGCTAGTGGTTTGGCCCGGGGACAACTCACCGGGGAGCTGTTTTTT.

A remark on this clonotype: A much bigger clone sits one base away, suggesting this may be a read error. The conserved final phenylalanine or tryptophan is absent from the CDR3, which likely points to a read error. This chain connects TRBV7-2 to TRBJ1-4; D gene unclear. The V end lost 8 bases, the J end lost 3 bases, and 10 bases lay between the germline ends. Germline V lookup: CDR1 SGHTA, CDR2 FQGNSA. The length of the CDR3 is 13 residues. CDR3 coding DNA: TGTGCCAGCTGCACGGTTCCTAATGAAAAACTGTTTCTT. Translating it yields CASCTVPNEKLFL.

This clonotype was detected a few times. The chain combines TRBV18 with TRBJ1-1; D might be TRBD1 (5 bases). Trimming pared 3 bases from V and 3 bases from J, leaving 17 bases between. Germline loops: CDR1 KGHSH, CDR2 LQKENI. CDR3 size: 16 residues. CDR3 amino acids: CASSPPGAAQDTEAFF. The DNA of the CDR3 is TGTGCCAGCTCACCCCCCGGGGCCGCTCAGGACACTGAAGCTTTCTTT.

Ten or more counts support this clonotype. The chain carries TRBV6-5 and TRBJ1-6; D is perhaps TRBD1 (5 bases). The V end was cut by 4 bases, the J end by 7 bases, with 8 bases between. This CDR3 is 13 amino acids long. Germline lookup yields CDR1 MNHEY and CDR2 SVGAGI. The DNA of the CDR3 is TGTGCCAGCAGTTCAGGGCTGAATTCACCCCTCCACTTT. Protein sequence: CASSSGLNSPLHF.

In the case of this clonotype: One base away lies a much larger clone, so this may be a sequencing read error. The final CDR3 position lacks the conserved phenylalanine or tryptophan, pointing to a likely read error. The chain links TRBV5-5 to TRBJ1-1, with no clear D. V lost 0 bases and J 11 bases, leaving 17 bases between the germline ends. The germline V gene encodes CDR1 SGHKS and CDR2 YYEKEE (reference sequence). The CDR3 totals 14 residues. The CDR3 here is CASSLAEGTLLAFL. CDR3 in DNA: TGTGCCAGCAGCTTGGCGGAAGGAACCCTCTTGGCTTTCCTT.

The chain uses TRBV7-9 and TRBJ1-2; possible D gene TRBD1, 5 bases. From germline, CDR1 is SEHNR and CDR2 FQNEAQ (reference sequence). V shed 1 base and J shed 4 bases, with 16 bases lying between them. The CDR3 sequence is 16 residues long. CDR3 amino acids: CASSLVVGEQGYGYTF. CDR3 DNA sequence: TGTGCCAGCAGCTTAGTGGTAGGGGAACAAGGCTATGGCTACACCTTC.

The rearrangement uses TRBV6-5 and TRBJ2-1; no clear D. The V and J ends lost 2 bases and 5 bases respectively, with 7 bases between them. The V gene's germline CDR1 is MNHEY and CDR2 SVGAGI. The CDR3 runs to 13 residues. The CDR3: CASSYPGNNEQFF. The CDR3 DNA follows: TGTGCCAGCAGTTACCCAGGTAACAATGAGCAGTTCTTC.

The sample holds a few counts of this clonotype. CDR3 residues: CASSVGSFSYEQYF. The CDR3 DNA reads as TGTGCCAGCAGCGTAGGGAGTTTCTCCTACGAGCAGTACTTC. The J gene is TRBJ2-7, the V gene TRBV9; D is unresolved. Trimming removed 0 bases from V and 0 bases from J, with 7 bases in between. CDR1 is SGDLS, CDR2 YYNGEE, per germline. The CDR3 sequence is 14 residues long. Combining the CDR3 with reference TRBV9 and TRBJ2-7 gives the whole variable domain DSGVTQTPKHLITATGQRVTLRCSPRSGDLSVYWYQQSLDQGLQFLIQYYNGEERAKGNILERFSAQQFPDLHSELNLSSLELGDSALYFCASSVGSFSYEQYFGPGTRLTVT.

This clonotype was counted many times. The CDR3 DNA reads TGTGCCAGTAGCCGAGCTGGACCGTACAATGAGCAGTTCTTC. It codes for CASSRAGPYNEQFF. This rearrangement joins TRBV19 to TRBJ2-1; D ambiguous. Germline V gene data show CDR1 as LNHDA and CDR2 as SQIVND (reference sequence). This CDR3 comprises 14 residues. The ends were cut back, 6 bases at V and 4 bases at J, with 13 bases in the middle.

This clonotype was recorded at least ten times. The chain couples TRBV7-3 to TRBJ2-3, with D possibly TRBD1 on 7 matching bases. The CDR3 is 14 amino acids. The germline CDR1 and CDR2 sequences are SGHTA and FQGTGA. V lost 1 base and J 6 bases, leaving 11 bases between the germline ends. The CDR3 reads CASSLMAGGDTQYF. The CDR3 nucleotides are TGTGCCAGCAGCTTAATGGCAGGGGGGGATACGCAGTATTTT.

V and J are TRBV15 and TRBJ2-5, with a possible D match to TRBD1 (6 bases). This CDR3 comprises 13 residues. Per germline, CDR1 LNHNV and CDR2 YYDKDF (reference sequence). Deletions cut 5 bases from V and 5 bases from J, with 12 bases between. The CDR3 sequence: CATSPQGLETQYF. The CDR3 coding sequence is TGTGCCACCAGCCCCCAGGGGTTGGAGACCCAGTACTTC.

The table lists this clonotype with many counts. The chain links TRBV29-1 to TRBJ2-2; the match to TRBD2 covers 7 bases. Germline V gene data show CDR1 as SQVTM and CDR2 as ANQGSEA. Trimming removed 6 bases from V and 5 bases from J; junction bases left unmatched: 3. The length of the CDR3 is 12 residues. CDR3 sequence: CSVIGGTGELFF. The DNA for the CDR3 is TGCAGCGTAATCGGGGGGACCGGGGAGCTGTTTTTT.

This clonotype has only a few counts. CDR3 amino acids: CASSQDLLAGGETGELFF. The CDR3 nucleotides are TGCGCCAGCAGCCAAGATTTACTAGCGGGGGGTGAAACCGGGGAGCTGTTTTTT. The chain is built from TRBV4-3 and TRBJ2-2; 12 positions agree with TRBD2. The V gene's germline CDR1 is LGHNA and CDR2 YSLEER. The CDR3 loop spans 18 amino acids. Germline trimming cut 0 bases from V and 5 bases from J; bases unmatched to any gene: 7.

Turning to this clonotype: This may arise from a read error, as a much more abundant clone is one base away. This chain links TRBV7-2 with TRBJ2-1; D possibly matches TRBD1 or TRBD2 (6 bases each). In germline, CDR1 is SGHTA, CDR2 FQGNSA. The CDR3 covers 15 residues. V lost 0 bases and J lost 3, with 9 bases in between. The CDR3 spells CTSSLARGVYNEQFF. As DNA, the CDR3 is TGTACCAGCAGCTTAGCGAGGGGGGTCTACAATGAGCAGTTCTTC.

This clonotype has just a few counts. This chain connects TRBV9 to TRBJ1-2, with TRBD1 as a possible D gene (5 bases). Germline CDR1 is SGDLS and CDR2 is YYNGEE. This CDR3 is built from 15 residues. V shed 3 bases and J shed 5 bases, with 17 bases lying between them. The CDR3 sequence is CASSAKTGLGYGYTF. CDR3 coding DNA: TGTGCCAGCAGCGCAAAAACAGGACTGGGGTATGGCTACACCTTC.

Concerning this clonotype itself: This may arise from a read error, as a much more abundant clone is one base away. The J gene is TRBJ1-5, the V gene TRBV27; possible D gene TRBD1, 5 bases. Germline V gene lookup returns CDR1 MNHEY and CDR2 SMNVEV (reference sequence). CDR3 size: 14 residues. CDR3 coding DNA: TGTGCCAGCGGGGGGGTGGGTAGCGATCAGCCCCAGCATTTT. Translating it yields CASGGVGSDQPQHF.

This clonotype was recorded a few times. This chain links TRBV6-4 with TRBJ2-1; 10 nucleotides match TRBD2. V was clipped by 7 bases and J by 9 bases; unmatched bases: 9. The CDR3 length is 14 residues. Germline lookup yields CDR1 MRHNA and CDR2 SNTAGT. CDR3 DNA: TGTGCCAGCATGGCTCTAGCGGGAGTCAGTGAGCAGTTCTTC. Its translation: CASMALAGVSEQFF.

This clonotype was counted many times. V and J are TRBV20-1 and TRBJ1-1; 7 nucleotides agree with TRBD1. The CDR3 is made up of 14 amino acids. Per the germline V gene, CDR1 is DFQATT and CDR2 is SNEGSKA (reference sequence). V shed 5 bases and J 0 bases; nucleotides not matched to a gene: 6. CDR3 amino acids: CSAPDRAMNTEAFF. CDR3 DNA: TGCAGTGCTCCTGACAGGGCGATGAACACTGAAGCTTTCTTT.

This clonotype was recorded at least ten times. CDR3 coding DNA: TGTGCCAGCAGTTTAAGTGTGACTGGCCTCGATCTACGAGAGCAGTACTTC. It yields the protein CASSLSVTGLDLREQYF. The chain recombines TRBV12-3 or TRBV12-4 with TRBJ2-7; the D is unclear. The CDR3 is 17 amino acids. Trimming took off 2 bases at V and 7 bases at J, with 24 bases between the two ends.

There are many counts of this clonotype. The chain couples TRBV2 to TRBJ2-1, with TRBD2 identical over 13 bases. V lost 4 bases and J lost 9; bases outside the gene matches: 27. This CDR3 region has 22 residues. Per the germline V gene, CDR1 is SNHLY and CDR2 is FYNNEI. The DNA for the CDR3 is TGTGCCAGCAGTGGAACAAAATCGGTACTAGCGGGGGGGCGCCTGTATGGGGTTGAGCAGTTCTTC. It is translated as CASSGTKSVLAGGRLYGVEQFF.

This clonotype has at least ten counts. The rearrangement links TRBV12-3 or TRBV12-4 to TRBJ2-2; D unresolved. There are 12 residues in the CDR3. Trimming cost V 6 bases and J 7 bases, with 9 bases left between them. The CDR3 protein is CASSRTGGELFF. The CDR3, as DNA: TGTGCCAGCAGCCGGACCGGCGGGGAGCTGTTTTTT.